This T cell receptor beta chain was identified during a study of T-cell memory formation after mild COVID-19 listed by TCRdb under 2021. Turning to the overall study: Most TCR sequence clusters were specific to one of the two donors. T-cell clones expanding and contracting after mild COVID-19 in a couple of donors were tracked by longitudinal TCRalpha and TCRbeta repertoire sequencing. Two young, previously healthy adult volunteers, one female and one male, were included in the cohort. What the research found in general, with its limitations: Contracting CD4+ clones turned up mainly in the CM and EM memory subsets, whereas EMRA was where CD8+ clones were enriched. Clones contracting from day 15 to 85 had balanced CD4/CD8 phenotypes, while a second wave expanding from day 15 to 37 was biased towards CD4+. Only a couple of mild cases were covered by the study, and larger cohorts that include severe cases with pre-infection samples were considered necessary. SARS-CoV-2 specificity was not confirmed for the second-wave clones peaking on day 37. The detection of some responding clones in pre-infection memory suggests that pre-existing cross-reactive memory T cells joined the SARS-CoV-2 response.

Turning to this clonotype: What this receptor recognizes is not known. No quality values exist for individual bases; no much larger clone is one base distant.

Relative to germline, V is 4 bases shorter and J is 7 bases shorter, with 16 bases between their ends. The CDR3 runs 15 residues from the cysteine to the phenylalanine. Just the 45-base CDR3 DNA is kept, in frame starting at base 1. The germline V gene gives CDR1 as LGHNA and CDR2 as YNFKEQ. Ficoll-Paque density gradient centrifugation was used to isolate PBMCs. This sample was sequenced with an Illumina NovaSeq 6000. TCRalpha and TCRbeta cDNA libraries were constructed by 5'RACE with constant-segment primers, with sample barcodes and unique molecular identifiers being introduced. Trizol reagent was used to extract RNA from every sample. Library amplification was performed in two PCR steps, and a second sample barcode and Illumina TruSeq adapters were introduced in the second step. Libraries were sequenced on an Illumina NovaSeq with 2 x 150 bp paired-end reads. On the authors' methods: The reads were demultiplexed and collapsed into UMI-guided consensus sequences using migec v1.2.7. With mixcr v2.1.11, UMI consensuses were aligned to TRA and TRB V and J templates and assembled into clonotypes. Clonotypes were classified as expanded or contracted when called significant by both edgeR and NoisET, with noise models trained on biological replicates. edgeR calls used a false discovery rate-adjusted p below 0.01 and a log2 fold-change threshold of 1. As an exploratory analysis of dynamics, max-normalized trajectories of the 1000 most abundant clonotypes were examined by PCA with hierarchical clustering. Each responding clone was given a CD4 or CD8 phenotype based on the CD4+ and CD8+ repertoires, which had been sequenced separately. The public reads were quality trimmed at Q25 with fastp and then assembled into clones with MiXCR by TCRdb, keeping productive beta chains. Identical CDR3 proteins give one entry, which carries the most common genes and DNA. Clone size and V and J calls follow TCRdb, not the original study. This sample has under 300,000 distinct CDR3 sequences in its table, and roughly 18% of those were observed once. The leading ten clones occupy around 23% of the sample.

This sequence was found in a man aged 18-30 years who had mild COVID-19 (a few samples of this study predate the infection). The sample titles of this study are shuffled in the database, so cell type and time point are left out; the donor was told from shared clones. The specimen sequenced was PBMCs or a T cell subset sorted from them (not recorded which). This chain joins TRBV4-2 to TRBJ1-4; the D gene is not confidently resolved. The DNA is TGTGCCAGCAGCCTCCCTGGCGCAAGCGGTGAAAAACTGTTTTTT. Its product reads: CASSLPGASGEKLFF.